This note documents a single TCR beta chain sequence. Its target is not known. Trimming left V 1 base short and J 0 bases short, with 15 bases between. The CDR3 sequence is 17 residues long. The germline gives CDR1 MGHRA, CDR2 YSYEKL. The source of the sample is a study of T cell responses to AZD1222 COVID-19 vaccine. Only in-frame clones appear in the TCRdb table, and some are missing; sequencing was by immunoSEQ multiplex PCR. The sample lists some 100,000 clones; approximately 90% were seen once. Findings of the study overall: Spike-specific TCR breadth and depth rose after two AZD1222 doses. There were mostly white British donors and more females than males, and clonal diversity was possibly underestimated. There were repertoire samples only from the period after the peak T cell response.

The clonotype comes from an adult in good health. The sample in question was peripheral blood, obtained on day 0 of AZD1222 vaccination. This sequence joins TRBV4-1 and TRBJ1-1; D remains unclear. DNA of the CDR3: TGCGCCAGCAGCCAAGTGGATATGGGGTTTATGAACACTGAAGCTTTCTTT. Its protein product is CASSQVDMGFMNTEAFF.